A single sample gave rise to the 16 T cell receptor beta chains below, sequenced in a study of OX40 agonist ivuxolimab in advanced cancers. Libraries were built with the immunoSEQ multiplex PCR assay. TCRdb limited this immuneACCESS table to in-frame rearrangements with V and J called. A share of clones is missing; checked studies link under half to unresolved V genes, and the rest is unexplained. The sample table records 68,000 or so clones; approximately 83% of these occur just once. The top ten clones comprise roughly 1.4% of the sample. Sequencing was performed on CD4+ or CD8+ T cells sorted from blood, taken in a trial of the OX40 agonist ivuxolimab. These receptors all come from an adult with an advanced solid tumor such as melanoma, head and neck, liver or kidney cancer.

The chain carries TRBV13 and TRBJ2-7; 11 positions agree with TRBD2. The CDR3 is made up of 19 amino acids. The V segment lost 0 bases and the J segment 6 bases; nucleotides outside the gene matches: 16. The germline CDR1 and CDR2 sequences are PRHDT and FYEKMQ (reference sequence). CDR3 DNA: TGTGCCAGCAGCTTAGGCGCGACGGCTAGCGGGGGGTCGATCGGCGAGCAGTACTTC. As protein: CASSLGATASGGSIGEQYF.

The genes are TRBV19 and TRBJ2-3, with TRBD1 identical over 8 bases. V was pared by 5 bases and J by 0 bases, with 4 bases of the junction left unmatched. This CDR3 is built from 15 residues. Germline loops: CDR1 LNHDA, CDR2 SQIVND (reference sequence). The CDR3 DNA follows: TGTGCCAGTAGTCCCAGACAGGGGAGCACAGATACGCAGTATTTT. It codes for CASSPRQGSTDTQYF.

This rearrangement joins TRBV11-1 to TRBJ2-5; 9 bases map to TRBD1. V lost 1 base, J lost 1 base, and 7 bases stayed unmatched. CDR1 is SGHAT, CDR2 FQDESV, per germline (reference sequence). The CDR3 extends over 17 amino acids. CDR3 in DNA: TGTGCCAGCAGCTTAGGGCCGGGACAGGGACCCCAAGAGACCCAGTACTTC. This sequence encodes CASSLGPGQGPQETQYF.

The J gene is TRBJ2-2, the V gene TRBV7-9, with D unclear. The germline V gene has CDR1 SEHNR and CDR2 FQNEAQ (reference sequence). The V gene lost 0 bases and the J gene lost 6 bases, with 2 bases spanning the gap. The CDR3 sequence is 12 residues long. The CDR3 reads CASSLASGELFF. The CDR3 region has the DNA TGTGCCAGCAGCTTAGCCTCCGGGGAGCTGTTTTTT. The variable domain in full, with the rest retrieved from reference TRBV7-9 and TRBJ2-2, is DTGVSQNPRHKITKRGQNVTFRCDPISEHNRLYWYRQTLGQGPEFLTYFQNEAQLEKSRLLSDRFSAERPKGSFSTLEIQRTEQGDSAMYLCASSLASGELFFGEGSRLTVL.

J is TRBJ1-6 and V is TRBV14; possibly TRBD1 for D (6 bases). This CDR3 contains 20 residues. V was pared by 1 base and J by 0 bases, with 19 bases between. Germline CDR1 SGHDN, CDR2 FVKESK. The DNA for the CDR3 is TGTGCCAGCAGCCAAGTATCTACAGGGCCGTTAAGCTCCTATAATTCACCCCTCCACTTT. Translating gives CASSQVSTGPLSSYNSPLHF.

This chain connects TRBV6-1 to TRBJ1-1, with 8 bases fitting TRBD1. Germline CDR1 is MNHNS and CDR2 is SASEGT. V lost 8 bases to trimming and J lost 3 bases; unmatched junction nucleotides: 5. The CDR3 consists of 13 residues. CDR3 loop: CASHRDRYTEAFF. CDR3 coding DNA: TGTGCCAGCCATCGGGACAGGTACACTGAAGCTTTCTTT.

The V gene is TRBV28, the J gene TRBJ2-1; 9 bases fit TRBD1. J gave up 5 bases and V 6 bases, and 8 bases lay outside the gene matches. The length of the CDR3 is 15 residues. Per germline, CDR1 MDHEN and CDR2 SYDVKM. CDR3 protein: CASSRPGTGHNEQFF. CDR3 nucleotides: TGTGCCAGCAGCCGCCCCGGGACAGGGCACAATGAGCAGTTCTTC.

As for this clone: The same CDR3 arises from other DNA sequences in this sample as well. CDR3 sequence: CASSEWGSAFF. In DNA, the CDR3 is TGTGCCAGCAGTGAATGGGGGTCGGCTTTCTTT. The chain combines TRBV6-1 with TRBJ1-1; possible D gene TRBD1, 5 bases. This CDR3 contains 11 residues. In germline, CDR1 is MNHNS, CDR2 SASEGT. Trimming stripped 2 bases from V and 11 bases from J, with 9 bases between.

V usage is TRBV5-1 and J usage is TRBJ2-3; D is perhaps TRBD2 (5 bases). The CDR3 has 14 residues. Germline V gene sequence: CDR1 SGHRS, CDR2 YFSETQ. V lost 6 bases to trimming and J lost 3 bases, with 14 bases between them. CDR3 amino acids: CASNRYGITDTQYF. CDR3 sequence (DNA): TGCGCCAGCAACCGTTACGGGATTACAGATACGCAGTATTTT. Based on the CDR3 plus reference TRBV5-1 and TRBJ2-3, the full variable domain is KAGVTQTPRYLIKTRGQQVTLSCSPISGHRSVSWYQQTPGQGLQFLFEYFSETQRNKGNFPGRFSGRQFSNSRSEMNVSTLELGDSALYLCASNRYGITDTQYFGPGTRLTVL.

This CDR3 reads CASSGGTSGGHNEQFF. CDR3 DNA: TGTGCCAGCAGCGGTGGGACTAGCGGGGGGCACAATGAGCAGTTCTTC. The rearrangement joins TRBV2 to TRBJ2-1, with 15 bases matching TRBD2. The length of the CDR3 is 16 residues. CDR1 and CDR2 (germline): SNHLY, FYNNEI. Germline trimming cut 6 bases from V and 5 bases from J; bases unmatched to any gene: 5.

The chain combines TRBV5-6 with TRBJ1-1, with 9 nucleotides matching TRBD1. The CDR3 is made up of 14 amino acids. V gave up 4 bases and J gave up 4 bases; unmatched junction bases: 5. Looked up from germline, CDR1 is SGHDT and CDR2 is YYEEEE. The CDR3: CASSIGTGITEAFF. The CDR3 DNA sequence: TGTGCCAGCAGCATCGGGACAGGGATCACTGAAGCTTTCTTT. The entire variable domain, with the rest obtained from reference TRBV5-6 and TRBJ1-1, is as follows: DAGVTQSPTHLIKTRGQQVTLRCSPKSGHDTVSWYQQALGQGPQFIFQYYEEEERQRGNFPDRFSGHQFPNYSSELNVNALLLGDSALYLCASSIGTGITEAFFGQGTRLTVV.

The CDR3 DNA reads TGTGCCAGCAGTGAAGCGCGGAGGACAGGGAGTCAGCCCCAGCATTTT. Translating gives CASSEARRTGSQPQHF. The V and J genes are TRBV6-1 and TRBJ1-5, with 8 bases that match TRBD1. V lost 0 bases to trimming and J lost 6 bases; unmatched junction nucleotides: 7. The germline V gene has CDR1 MNHNS and CDR2 SASEGT. This CDR3 has 16 amino acids.

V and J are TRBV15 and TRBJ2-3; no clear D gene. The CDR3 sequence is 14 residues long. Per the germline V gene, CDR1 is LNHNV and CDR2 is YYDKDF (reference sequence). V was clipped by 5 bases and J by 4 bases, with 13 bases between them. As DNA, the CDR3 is TGTGCCACCAGCCCCTTGTGGAGCGCAGATACGCAGTATTTT. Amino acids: CATSPLWSADTQYF.

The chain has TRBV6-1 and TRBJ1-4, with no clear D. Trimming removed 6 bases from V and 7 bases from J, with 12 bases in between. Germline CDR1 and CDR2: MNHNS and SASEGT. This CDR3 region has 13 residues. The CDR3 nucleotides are TGTGCCAGCAGCCAGTACGGCGGTGAAAAACTGTTTTTT. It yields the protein CASSQYGGEKLFF.

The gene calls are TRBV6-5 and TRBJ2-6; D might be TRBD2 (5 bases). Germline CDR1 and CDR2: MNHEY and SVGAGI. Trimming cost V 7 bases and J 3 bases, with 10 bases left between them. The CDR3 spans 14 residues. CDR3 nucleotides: TGTGCCAGCACCTCCCGGGGTGGGGCCAACGTCCTGACTTTC. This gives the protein CASTSRGGANVLTF.

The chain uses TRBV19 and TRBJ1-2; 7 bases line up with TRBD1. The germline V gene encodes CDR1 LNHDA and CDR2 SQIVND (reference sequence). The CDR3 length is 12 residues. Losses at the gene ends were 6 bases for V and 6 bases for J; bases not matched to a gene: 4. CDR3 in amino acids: CASSRDSNGYTF. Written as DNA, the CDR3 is TGTGCCAGTAGCCGGGACAGCAATGGCTACACCTTC.